These 8 T cell receptor beta chains share one sample of origin, sequenced in a study of CD8+ T cells in alopecia areata. Isolated RNA was reverse transcribed into cDNA used as the sequencing template. TCRdb's copy holds only in-frame clones and misses some; the assay was immunoSEQ multiplex PCR. The table includes tens of thousands of clones, about 83% detected once. Sequenced: NKG2D-low CD8+ T cells sorted from blood. Receptors were obtained from a human donor with alopecia areata.

The genes are TRBV13 and TRBJ2-7; no firm D call. Trimming shortened V by 4 bases and J by 6 bases, and 7 bases separated the two germline ends. The CDR3 runs to 11 residues. Germline CDR1 PRHDT, CDR2 FYEKMQ (reference sequence). The chain's CDR3 is CASSSLGEQYF. In nucleotides, the CDR3 is TGTGCCAGCAGCTCTCTCGGCGAGCAGTACTTC.

The genes are TRBV5-1 and TRBJ2-3; no reliable D call. Trimming took off 4 bases at V and 2 bases at J, with 14 bases between the two ends. This CDR3 contains 15 residues. Germline V gene data show CDR1 as SGHRS and CDR2 as YFSETQ. CDR3: CASSLHSAITDTQYF. The CDR3, as DNA: TGCGCCAGCAGCCTGCATAGTGCTATCACAGATACGCAGTATTTT.

This chain uses TRBV6-6 with TRBJ2-5; D perhaps matches TRBD1 (5 bases). The CDR3 loop spans 12 amino acids. Looked up from germline, CDR1 is MNHNY and CDR2 is SVGAGI (reference sequence). V was pared by 4 bases and J by 3 bases, with 6 bases between. The CDR3 is CASSLDKETQYF. The CDR3 bases are TGTGCCAGCAGTTTGGACAAAGAGACCCAGTACTTC.

The rearrangement uses TRBV4-2 and TRBJ2-1; 7 positions match TRBD1. The length of the CDR3 is 15 residues. Losses at the gene ends were 3 bases for V and 5 bases for J; bases not matched to a gene: 7. CDR1 is LGHNA and CDR2 is YNFKEQ in the germline V gene. CDR3 protein: CASSHQPTGNNEQFF. In DNA, the CDR3 is TGTGCCAGCAGCCACCAGCCGACAGGGAACAATGAGCAGTTCTTC.

The chain couples TRBV2 to TRBJ2-1, with 11 bases fitting TRBD2. CDR1 and CDR2 (germline): SNHLY, FYNNEI. The junction had 4 bases not matched to a gene; V was cut back by 2 bases and J by 7 bases. The CDR3 totals 15 residues. As DNA, the CDR3 is TGTGCCAGCAGTGAATTAGCGGGAGGGAGTAATGAGCAGTTCTTC. Its protein product is CASSELAGGSNEQFF.

The chain joins TRBV7-9 to TRBJ2-1; 7 bases map to TRBD2. Germline assignment: CDR1 SEHNR and CDR2 FQNEAQ (reference sequence). V trimming: 3 bases; J trimming: 3 bases; junction bases outside the gene matches: 5. CDR3 length equals 15 residues. As DNA, the CDR3 is TGTGCCAGCAGCTTGACGACTAGCAGCTACAATGAGCAGTTCTTC. Translation: CASSLTTSSYNEQFF.

This sequence joins TRBV30 and TRBJ2-7; weak D call: TRBD2 (5 bases). The V end was cut by 6 bases, the J end by 3 bases, with 12 bases between. This CDR3 comprises 12 residues. Germline CDR1 is GTSNPN and CDR2 is SVGIG (reference sequence). The CDR3 DNA is TGTGCCTGCCGGACTGACTACTACGAGCAGTACTTC. Translated, it gives CACRTDYYEQYF.

The genes are TRBV28 and TRBJ2-1, with D perhaps TRBD1 or TRBD2 (5 bases each). The CDR3 length is 15 residues. The V gene lost 3 bases and the J gene lost 6 bases, with 15 bases spanning the gap. The germline CDR1 and CDR2 sequences are MDHEN and SYDVKM. The CDR3 sequence is CASSLRGPRVNEQFF. The CDR3 nucleotides are TGTGCCAGCAGTTTGAGGGGACCCCGGGTCAATGAGCAGTTCTTC.